This T cell receptor beta chain comes out of a study of T-cell reconstitution after alpha-beta-depleted transplantation in children. Preparing the TCRbeta library involved the use of unique molecular identifiers. TCRdb re-derived calls from the PCR reads in MiXCR, one entry per CDR3 protein. This table holds fewer than 450,000 distinct CDR3 sequences, around 15% found once. This clonotype was observed a handful of times. Its antigen is not known. Findings and caveats of the study: Several hundred expanded graft clones reportedly were the source of alpha-beta T cells about two months after transplant.

The germline CDR1 and CDR2 sequences are SQVTM and ANQGSEA. This CDR3 comprises 15 residues. The germline V and J ends were trimmed by 1 base and 2 bases, with 13 bases remaining between them. V is TRBV29-1 and J is TRBJ2-3; the D gene is possibly TRBD1 (6 bases). This receptor was obtained from a male patient aged 2 to 10 who had a stem cell transplant for acute lymphoblastic leukemia, so the T cells may come from the graft donor. This specimen was PBMCs, mostly from graft donor cells, taken 360 days after TCRalphabeta/CD19-depleted stem cell transplant. The CDR3 spells CSVEGFRGNTDTQYF. The CDR3 region has the DNA TGCAGCGTTGAAGGTTTCAGGGGAAACACAGATACGCAGTATTTT.